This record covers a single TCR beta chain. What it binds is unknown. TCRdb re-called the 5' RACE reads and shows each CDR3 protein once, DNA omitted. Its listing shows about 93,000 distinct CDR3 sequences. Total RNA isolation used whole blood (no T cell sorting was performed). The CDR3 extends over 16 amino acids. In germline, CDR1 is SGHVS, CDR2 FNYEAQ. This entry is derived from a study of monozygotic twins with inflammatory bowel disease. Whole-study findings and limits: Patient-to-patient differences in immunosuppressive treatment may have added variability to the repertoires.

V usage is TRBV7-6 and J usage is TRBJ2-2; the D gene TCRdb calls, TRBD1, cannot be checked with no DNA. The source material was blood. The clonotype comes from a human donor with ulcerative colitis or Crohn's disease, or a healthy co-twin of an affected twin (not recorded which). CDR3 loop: CASSLSQGVGTGELFF.